This record concerns one T cell receptor beta chain sequence. As yet, its antigen is unknown. The same CDR3 can be traced to other DNA sequences in this sample. The data derive from a study of shared clonotypes between healthy human individuals. Turning to the study itself: CD8 memory received one plate per donor, CD8 naive two, CD4 memory three and CD4 naive three. General study findings and limits: The study found about 5% of naive CD4 clonotypes shared across a few donors.

Clones were read by immunoSEQ multiplex PCR, and TCRdb kept only the in-frame ones, dropping some. The sample has 2.5 million or so clones; over 85% are singletons. Donors had no recently reported acute infections or vaccinations and were HIV-negative. The clonotype originates from a man aged 18 to 30 in good health. The sample taken for sequencing was naive CD4+ T cells sorted from blood. Subset in this sample: CD45RA+ positively selected.

CDR3 DNA sequence: TGTGCCAGCAGTTACCTCCAGGGGAGTTCACCCCTCCACTTT. It is translated as CASSYLQGSSPLHF. The gene calls are TRBV6-5 and TRBJ1-6, with a possible D match to TRBD1 (6 bases). The CDR3 extends over 14 amino acids. Germline V gives CDR1 MNHEY, CDR2 SVGAGI. V was cut by 2 bases and J by 9 bases, with 11 bases left in between.